This TCR beta chain was identified in a study of cytomegalovirus exposure and HLA in healthy donors. A single count supports this clone. Trimming took 0 bases from V and 0 from J, leaving 7 bases between them. The germline V gene has CDR1 SGHDT and CDR2 YYEEEE. This CDR3 comprises 14 residues. It was with 60 Vbeta and 13 Jbeta primers that the PCR ran. TCRdb keeps only in-frame clones here, not all; method: immunoSEQ multiplex PCR. The data hold under 200,000 clones, with approximately 75% observed a single time. This receptor was taken from a man aged 25-45 years in good health and CMV-seropositive. This chain connects TRBV5-6 to TRBJ2-7, with D perhaps TRBD1 (6 bases). The specimen was PBMCs. The CDR3 loop reads CASSLDRVSYEQYF. The CDR3 nucleotides are TGTGCCAGCAGCTTGGACAGGGTCTCCTACGAGCAGTACTTC. Combining the CDR3 with reference TRBV5-6 and TRBJ2-7 gives the whole variable domain DAGVTQSPTHLIKTRGQQVTLRCSPKSGHDTVSWYQQALGQGPQFIFQYYEEEERQRGNFPDRFSGHQFPNYSSELNVNALLLGDSALYLCASSLDRVSYEQYFGPGTRLTVT.